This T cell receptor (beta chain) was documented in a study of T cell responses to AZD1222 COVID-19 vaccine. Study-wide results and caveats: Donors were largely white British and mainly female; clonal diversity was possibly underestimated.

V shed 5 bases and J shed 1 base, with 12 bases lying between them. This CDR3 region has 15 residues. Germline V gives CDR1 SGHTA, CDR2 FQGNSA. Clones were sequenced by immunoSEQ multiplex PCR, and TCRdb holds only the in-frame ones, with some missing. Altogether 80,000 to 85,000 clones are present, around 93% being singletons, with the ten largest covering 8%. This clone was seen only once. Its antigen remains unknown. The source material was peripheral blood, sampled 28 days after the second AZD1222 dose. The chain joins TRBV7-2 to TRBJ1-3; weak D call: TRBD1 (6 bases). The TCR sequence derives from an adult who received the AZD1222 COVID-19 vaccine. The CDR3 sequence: CASSIQRGSGNTIYF. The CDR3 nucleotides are TGTGCCAGCAGCATTCAGAGGGGGTCTGGAAACACCATATATTTT. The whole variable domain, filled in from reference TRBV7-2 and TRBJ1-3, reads GAGVSQSPSNKVTEKGKDVELRCDPISGHTALYWYRQSLGQGLEFLIYFQGNSAPDKSGLPSDRFSAERTGGSVSTLTIQRTQQEDSAVYLCASSIQRGSGNTIYFGEGSWLTVV.